This TCR beta chain was recovered during a study of blood T cell repertoires in COVID-19. The overall study: In each case, the material was cDNA or gDNA derived from T cells, B-cell-depleted T cells, or PBMCs.

The V end was cut by 6 bases, the J end by 4 bases, with 9 bases between. The CDR3 is 12 amino acids. Before being deemed recovered, Cohort 3 donors had two negative PCRs, clearance, or symptom resolution. Generated by immunoSEQ multiplex PCR, the TCRdb table keeps only in-frame clones and is missing some. The profile covers 200,000 to 250,000 clones, with about 85% appearing a single time and 10% to 13% taken by the ten largest. This TCR derives from a man aged 30-40 years who had recovered from COVID-19. Sequences were obtained from PBMCs or T cells enriched from blood (not recorded which). The chain carries TRBV12-3 or TRBV12-4 and TRBJ1-2; a weak D match, TRBD1 (6 bases). CDR3 protein: CASSTGFYGYTF. The CDR3 nucleotides are TGTGCCAGCAGCACAGGGTTCTATGGCTACACCTTC.